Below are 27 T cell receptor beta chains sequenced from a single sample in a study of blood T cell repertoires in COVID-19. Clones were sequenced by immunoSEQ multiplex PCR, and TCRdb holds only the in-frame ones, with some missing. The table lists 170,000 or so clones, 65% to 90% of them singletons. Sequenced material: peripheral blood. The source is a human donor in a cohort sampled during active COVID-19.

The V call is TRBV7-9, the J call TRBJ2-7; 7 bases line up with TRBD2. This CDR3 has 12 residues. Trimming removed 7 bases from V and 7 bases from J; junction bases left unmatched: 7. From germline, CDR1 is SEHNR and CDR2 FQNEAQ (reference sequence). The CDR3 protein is CASTETSLEQYF. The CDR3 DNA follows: TGTGCCAGCACCGAGACTAGCCTGGAGCAGTACTTC.

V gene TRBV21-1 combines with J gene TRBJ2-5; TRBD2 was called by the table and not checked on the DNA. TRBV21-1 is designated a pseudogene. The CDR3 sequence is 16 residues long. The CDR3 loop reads CASTPKGSGNQETQYF. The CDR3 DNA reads TGTGCCAGCACTCCGAAAGGTAGCGGGAACCAAGAGACCCAGTACTTC.

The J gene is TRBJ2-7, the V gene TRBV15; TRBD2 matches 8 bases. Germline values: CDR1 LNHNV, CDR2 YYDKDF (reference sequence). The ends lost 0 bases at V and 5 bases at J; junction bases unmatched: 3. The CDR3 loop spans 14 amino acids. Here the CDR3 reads CATSRDLTSDEQYF. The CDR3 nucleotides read TGTGCCACCAGCAGAGATCTGACTAGCGACGAGCAGTACTTC.

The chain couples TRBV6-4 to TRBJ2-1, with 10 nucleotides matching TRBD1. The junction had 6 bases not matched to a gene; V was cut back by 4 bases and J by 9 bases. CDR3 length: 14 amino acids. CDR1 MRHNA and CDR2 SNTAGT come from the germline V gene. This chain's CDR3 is CASSGGQGRGEQFF. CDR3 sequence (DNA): TGTGCCAGCAGTGGGGGACAGGGGAGAGGTGAGCAGTTCTTC.

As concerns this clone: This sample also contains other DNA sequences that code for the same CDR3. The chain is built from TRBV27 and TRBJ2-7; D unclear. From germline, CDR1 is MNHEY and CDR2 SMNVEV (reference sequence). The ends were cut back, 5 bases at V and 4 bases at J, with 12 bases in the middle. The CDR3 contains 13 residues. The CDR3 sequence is CASSPRRSYEQYF. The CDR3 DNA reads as TGTGCCAGCAGTCCCCGCAGATCGTACGAGCAGTACTTC.

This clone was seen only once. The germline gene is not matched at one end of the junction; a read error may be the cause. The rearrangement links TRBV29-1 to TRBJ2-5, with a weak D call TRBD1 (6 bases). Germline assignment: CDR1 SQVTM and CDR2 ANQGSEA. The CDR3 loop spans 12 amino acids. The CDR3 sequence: CSFDRYQETQYF. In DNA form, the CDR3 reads TGCAGCTTTGACAGGTACCAAGAGACCCAGTACTTC. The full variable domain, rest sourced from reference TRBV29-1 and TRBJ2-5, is SAVISQKPSRDICQRGTSLTIQCQVDSQVTMMFWYRQQPGQSLTLIATANQGSEATYESGFVIDKFPISRPNLTFSTLTVSNMSPEDSSIYLCSFDRYQETQYFGPGTRLLVL.

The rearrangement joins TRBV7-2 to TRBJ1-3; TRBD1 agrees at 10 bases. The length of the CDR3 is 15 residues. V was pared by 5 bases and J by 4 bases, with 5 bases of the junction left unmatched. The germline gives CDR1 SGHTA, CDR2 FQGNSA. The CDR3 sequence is CASSRGQGIGNTIYF. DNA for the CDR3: TGTGCCAGCAGCCGGGGACAGGGGATCGGAAACACCATATATTTT.

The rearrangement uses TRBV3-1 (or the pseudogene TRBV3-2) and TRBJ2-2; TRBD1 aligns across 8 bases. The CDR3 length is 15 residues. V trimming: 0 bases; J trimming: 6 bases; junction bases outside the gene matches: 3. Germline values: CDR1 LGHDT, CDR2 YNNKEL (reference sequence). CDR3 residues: CASSQEDRAAGELFF. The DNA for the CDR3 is TGTGCCAGCAGCCAAGAGGACAGGGCGGCCGGGGAGCTGTTTTTT.

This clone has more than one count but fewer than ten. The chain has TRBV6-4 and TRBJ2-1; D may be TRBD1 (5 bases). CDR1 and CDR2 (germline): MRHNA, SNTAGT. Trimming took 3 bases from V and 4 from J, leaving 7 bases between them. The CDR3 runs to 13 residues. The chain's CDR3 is CASSEGPYNEQFF. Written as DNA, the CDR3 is TGTGCCAGCAGTGAGGGGCCATACAATGAGCAGTTCTTC.

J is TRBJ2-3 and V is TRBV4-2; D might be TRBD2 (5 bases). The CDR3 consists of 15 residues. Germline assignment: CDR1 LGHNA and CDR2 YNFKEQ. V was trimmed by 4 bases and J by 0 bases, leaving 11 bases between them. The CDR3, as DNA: TGTGCCAGCAGCCCTGGAGGAGTTAGCACAGATACGCAGTATTTT. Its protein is CASSPGGVSTDTQYF.

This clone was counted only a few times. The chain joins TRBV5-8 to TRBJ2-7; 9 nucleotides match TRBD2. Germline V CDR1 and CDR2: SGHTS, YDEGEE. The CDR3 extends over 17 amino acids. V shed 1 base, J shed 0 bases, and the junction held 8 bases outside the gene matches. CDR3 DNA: TGTGCCAGCAGCTTGATCCTAGCGGGATATCCCTCCTACGAGCAGTACTTC. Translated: CASSLILAGYPSYEQYF.

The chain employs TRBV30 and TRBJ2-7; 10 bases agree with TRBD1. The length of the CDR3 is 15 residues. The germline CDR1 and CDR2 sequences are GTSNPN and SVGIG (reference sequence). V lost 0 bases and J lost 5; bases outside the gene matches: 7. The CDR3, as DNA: TGTGCCTGGAGTGTAAGGGACAGGGGTATCAACGAGCAGTACTTC. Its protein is CAWSVRDRGINEQYF.

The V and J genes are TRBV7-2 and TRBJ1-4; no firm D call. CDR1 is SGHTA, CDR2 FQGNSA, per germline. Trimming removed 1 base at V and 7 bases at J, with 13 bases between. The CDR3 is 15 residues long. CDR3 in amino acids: CASSLGARRGEKLFF. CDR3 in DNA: TGTGCCAGCAGCTTAGGAGCTCGCCGGGGTGAAAAACTGTTTTTT.

CDR3 sequence: CASSPSTGFPRGYTF. The CDR3 DNA reads as TGTGCCAGCAGTCCGTCGACAGGTTTTCCTAGAGGCTACACCTTC. V is TRBV27 and J is TRBJ1-2; the D gene is possibly TRBD1 (6 bases). V gave up 5 bases and J gave up 8 bases, with 21 bases separating them. This CDR3 is 15 amino acids long. Germline V CDR1 and CDR2: MNHEY, SMNVEV (reference sequence).

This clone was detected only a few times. In DNA form, the CDR3 reads TGTGCCAGCAGCTTAAGCAGAGGGCCCCAGCATACGCAGTATTTT. Its translation is CASSLSRGPQHTQYF. The chain carries TRBV7-9 and TRBJ2-3, with D possibly matching TRBD2 (5 bases). The CDR3 runs 15 residues. Germline CDR1 and CDR2: SEHNR and FQNEAQ (reference sequence). V lost 2 bases and J lost 7, with 16 bases in between. Using reference TRBV7-9 and TRBJ2-3 for the parts outside the CDR3, the full variable domain is DTGVSQNPRHKITKRGQNVTFRCDPISEHNRLYWYRQTLGQGPEFLTYFQNEAQLEKSRLLSDRFSAERPKGSFSTLEIQRTEQGDSAMYLCASSLSRGPQHTQYFGPGTRLTVL.

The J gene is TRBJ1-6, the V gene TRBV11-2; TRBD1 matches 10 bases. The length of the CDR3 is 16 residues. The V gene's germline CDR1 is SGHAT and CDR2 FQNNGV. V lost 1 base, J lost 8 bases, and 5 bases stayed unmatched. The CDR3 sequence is CASSLGGQGRDSPLHF. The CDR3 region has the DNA TGTGCCAGCAGCTTAGGGGGACAGGGGAGAGATTCACCCCTCCACTTT.

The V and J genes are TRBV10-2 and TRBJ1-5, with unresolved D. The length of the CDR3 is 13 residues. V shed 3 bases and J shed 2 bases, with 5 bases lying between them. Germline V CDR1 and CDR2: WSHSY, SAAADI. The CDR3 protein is CASSEQGNQPQHF. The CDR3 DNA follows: TGCGCCAGCAGTGAACAAGGCAATCAGCCCCAGCATTTT.

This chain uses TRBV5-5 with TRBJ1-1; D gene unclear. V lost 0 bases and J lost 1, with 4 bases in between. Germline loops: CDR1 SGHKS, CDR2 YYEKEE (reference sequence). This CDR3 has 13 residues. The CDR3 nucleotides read TGTGCCAGCAGCTTGGGAGAGAACACTGAAGCTTTCTTT. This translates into CASSLGENTEAFF.

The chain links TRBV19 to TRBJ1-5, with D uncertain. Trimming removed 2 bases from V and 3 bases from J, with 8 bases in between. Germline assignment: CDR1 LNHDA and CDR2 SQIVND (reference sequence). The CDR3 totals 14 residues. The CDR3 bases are TGTGCCAGTAGTATATTGGCAGACAATCAGCCCCAGCATTTT. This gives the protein CASSILADNQPQHF.

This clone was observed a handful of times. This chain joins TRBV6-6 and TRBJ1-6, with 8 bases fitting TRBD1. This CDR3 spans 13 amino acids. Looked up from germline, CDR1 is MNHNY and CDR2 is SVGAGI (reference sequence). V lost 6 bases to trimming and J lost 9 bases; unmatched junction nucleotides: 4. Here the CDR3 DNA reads TGTGCCAGCAGCTCTGGACAGGGTTCACCCCTCCACTTT. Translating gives CASSSGQGSPLHF.

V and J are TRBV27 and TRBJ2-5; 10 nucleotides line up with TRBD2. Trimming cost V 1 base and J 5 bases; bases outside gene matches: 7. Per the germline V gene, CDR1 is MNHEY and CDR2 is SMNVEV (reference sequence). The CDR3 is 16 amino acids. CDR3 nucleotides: TGTGCCAGCAGTTTATATGCTAGCGGGAGTGCTGAGACCCAGTACTTC. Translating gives CASSLYASGSAETQYF.

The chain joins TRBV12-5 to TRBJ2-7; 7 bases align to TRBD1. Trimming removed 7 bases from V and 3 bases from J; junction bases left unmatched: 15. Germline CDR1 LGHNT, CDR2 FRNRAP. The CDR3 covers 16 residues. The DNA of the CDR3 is TGTGCTAGTGACCCCGTAACCGGGACAGTAATCTACGAGCAGTACTTC. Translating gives CASDPVTGTVIYEQYF.

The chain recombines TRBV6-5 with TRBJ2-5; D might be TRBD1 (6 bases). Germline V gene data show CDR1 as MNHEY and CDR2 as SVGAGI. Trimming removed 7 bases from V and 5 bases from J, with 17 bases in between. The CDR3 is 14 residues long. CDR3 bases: TGTGCCAGCACCCCCCTGACAGGTCAGGAGACCCAGTACTTC. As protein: CASTPLTGQETQYF.

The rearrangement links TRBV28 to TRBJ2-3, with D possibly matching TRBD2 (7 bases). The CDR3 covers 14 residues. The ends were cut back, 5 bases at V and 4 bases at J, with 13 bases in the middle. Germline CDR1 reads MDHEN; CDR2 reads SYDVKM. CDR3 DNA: TGTGCCAGCAGTGGGGAGGGGGTCCCAGATACGCAGTATTTT. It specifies CASSGEGVPDTQYF. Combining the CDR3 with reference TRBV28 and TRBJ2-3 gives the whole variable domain DVKVTQSSRYLVKRTGEKVFLECVQDMDHENMFWYRQDPGLGLRLIYFSYDVKMKEKGDIPEGYSVSREKKERFSLILESASTNQTSMYLCASSGEGVPDTQYFGPGTRLTVL.

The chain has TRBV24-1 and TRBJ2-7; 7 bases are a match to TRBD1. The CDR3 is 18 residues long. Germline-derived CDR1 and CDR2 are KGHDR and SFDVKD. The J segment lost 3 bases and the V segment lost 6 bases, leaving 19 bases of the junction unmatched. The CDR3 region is CATSPPDRRARRNYEQYF. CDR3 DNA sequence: TGTGCCACCAGTCCCCCGGACAGGCGAGCCCGCAGAAACTACGAGCAGTACTTC.

The CDR3 nucleotides are TGTGCCAGCAGTTCGGGACTAGCGGGAGATTCCTACGAGCAGTACTTC. Translation: CASSSGLAGDSYEQYF. This sequence joins TRBV6-2 or TRBV6-3 and TRBJ2-7; 14 bases are a match to TRBD2. The CDR3 has 16 amino acids. Looked up from germline, CDR1 is MNHEY and CDR2 is SVGEGT. The trim removed 4 bases at V and 1 base at J, leaving 3 bases unmatched.

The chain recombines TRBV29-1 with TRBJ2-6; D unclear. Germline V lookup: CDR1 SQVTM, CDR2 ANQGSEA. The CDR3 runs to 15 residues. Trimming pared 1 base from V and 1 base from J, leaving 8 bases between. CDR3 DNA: TGCAGCGTTGAAGGGGTGACATCTGGGGCCAACGTCCTGACTTTC. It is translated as CSVEGVTSGANVLTF.